Described below is a single T cell receptor beta chain sequence and its context. Its antigen remains unidentified. Base-call qualities are not available, and no considerably larger clone is one nucleotide away. This sample stems from a study of shared clonotypes between healthy human individuals (dated by TCRdb to 2020 to 2021). Some background on the complete study: The cohort comprised a couple of women and a few men aged 18 to 49 years. For each donor, three plates each were used for CD4 naive and CD4 memory, two plates were used for CD8 naive, and one plate was used for CD8 memory. The study deeply sequenced blood TCR repertoires of roughly five healthy adults to estimate repertoire size and the extent of clonotype sharing between individuals. To increase sequencing depth and limit assay-specific biases, different laboratories used diverse techniques to prepare libraries and sequence TCR repertoires. Per donor, leukapheresis produced somewhere between about 0.9 and 9.5 billion PBMCs.

Broader findings and caveats from the paper: Clonotypes shared by all four sorted-subset donors showed higher generation probabilities than non-shared clonotypes. Even with the large sequencing depth, rarefaction of the sorted-subset datasets indicated that sequencing was incomplete. Larger estimated clonotype richness was generally found for naive subsets than for memory subsets. The small number of donors limited the genetic and exposure-history diversity represented. Pairwise subsampling led to the expectation that sequencing depth would affect the degree of clonotype sharing among donors. Across a few donors, about 4.5% of naive CD4, 3% to 4% of naive CD8, about 2.3% of memory CD4, and roughly 0.4% of memory CD8 clonotypes were shared. Sampling was restricted to blood, and TCR repertoires in tissue are likely to differ from TCR repertoires in blood.

The donors were healthy, HIV-negative adults who had no recently reported acute infections or vaccinations. Every donor was a Caucasian adult residing in Nashville, Tennessee, USA. CD4+ T cells were enriched by magnetic negative selection, after which naive cells were positively selected on CD45RA and the negative fraction was taken as the memory subset. After blood collection by leukapheresis, PBMCs were isolated using Ficoll-Histopaque density gradient centrifugation and then cryopreserved in the vapor phase of liquid nitrogen. Analytical flow cytometry was used to check the purity and quantity of every magnetically sorted T cell population. Genomic DNA was isolated from each sorted fraction and quantified by UV absorbance on a Nanodrop 2000c. Using the deep immunoSEQ assay, multiplex PCR amplified TCR CDR3 regions from genomic DNA. Extracted genomic DNA from each cell subset was distributed evenly across all wells of several immunoSEQ 96-well plates, and each plate was treated as a replicate. For sorted subsets, roughly 190 ng of genomic DNA, equivalent to about 30,000 T cell genomes, went into each replicate PCR. Purified libraries were measured with a Qubit 3.0 fluorometer, size-checked on a Bioanalyzer 2100, and measured again with the KAPA Library Quantification kit. Each immunoSEQ 96-well plate was sequenced on its own single-read 150-cycle Illumina NextSeq 550 flow cell. The authors' analysis ran thus. The immunoSEQ output contained only junctional sequences without quality scores, so filtering could not match that applied to full-length reads. Sequences were annotated with PyIR, a Python wrapper for IgBLAST v1.9, using IMGT germline references to assign V/J genes and CDR3. Reads with weak V/J assignments (E-value above 1e-6), missing CDR3, stop codons, out-of-frame junctions, or ambiguous translated residues were removed. V3J clonotypes were defined by identical inferred V gene, J gene, and CDR3 amino acid sequence. To compute the percentage overlap between repertoires, the number of shared unique clonotypes was divided by the size of the smaller repertoire. Repertoire richness was assessed with RTK rarefaction, the Chao1 estimator, and Recon v2.1 estimates of unobserved clonotypes. For all TCRbeta clonotypes obtained by the gDNA method from a few donors, generation probabilities were computed with OLGA. Held by TCRdb, this immuneACCESS table contains in-frame sequences only and omits some clones. Under half of the omission traces to an unresolved V gene where checked; the cause of the rest is unknown. The DNA was the basis for D and trimming; V, J and clone size are from that table. The sample profile shows about 960,000 clones; around 80% of them were found once. Of the sample, over 1.3% falls within the top ten clones.

Between the V and J ends, shortened by 1 base and 7 bases respectively, the junction contains 10 bases. CDR1 and CDR2 were assigned from the germline V gene as SGHTA and FQGNSA. Including cysteine and phenylalanine, the CDR3 has 13 amino acids. The read is trimmed to its CDR3 DNA, 39 bases read in frame from base 1. Sequenced sample: memory CD4+ T cells sorted from blood. Read against the paper, the sample's cell subset or site label means: CD45RA-negative fraction. The origin of this receptor is a man between 18 and 29 years old in good health. The chain is assembled from TRBV7-2 and TRBJ1-1; possibly the D gene is TRBD1, per 6 matching bases. The nucleotide sequence is TGTGCCAGCAGCTTAGGACAGGTTGGTGAAGCTTTCTTT. Its protein is CASSLGQVGEAFF.